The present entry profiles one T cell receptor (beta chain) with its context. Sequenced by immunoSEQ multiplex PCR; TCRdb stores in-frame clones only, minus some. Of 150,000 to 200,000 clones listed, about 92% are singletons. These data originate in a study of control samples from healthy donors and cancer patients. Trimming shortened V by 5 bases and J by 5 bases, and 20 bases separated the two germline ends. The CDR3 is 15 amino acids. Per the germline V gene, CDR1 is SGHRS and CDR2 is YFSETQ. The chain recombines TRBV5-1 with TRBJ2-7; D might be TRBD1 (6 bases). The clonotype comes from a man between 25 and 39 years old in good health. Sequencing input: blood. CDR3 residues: CASSPLQGNAHEQYF. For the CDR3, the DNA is TGCGCCAGCAGTCCACTGCAGGGGAATGCCCACGAGCAGTACTTC.